A single sample is the source of the 8 T cell receptor beta chains below, sequenced in a study of neurological immune-mediated disorders. One entry per CDR3 protein results from TCRdb running MiXCR on the 5' RACE reads. The data contain around 130,000 distinct CDR3 sequences, roughly 3.2% of them singletons. Sample: PBMCs. These receptor sequences come from a woman between 25 and 40 years old with multiple sclerosis.

This clonotype was seen only a few times. This chain links TRBV4-3 with TRBJ2-1, with 7 nucleotides matching TRBD2. This CDR3 has 16 residues. Germline assignment: CDR1 LGHNA and CDR2 YSLEER. The ends lost 0 bases at V and 0 bases at J; junction bases unmatched: 2. CDR3 protein: CASSQEGGSSYNEQFF. In nucleotides, the CDR3 is TGCGCCAGCAGCCAAGAGGGGGGGAGCTCCTACAATGAGCAGTTCTTC.

This clonotype was counted only a few times. A much larger clone lies one base from this, so it may be a read error. The chain has TRBV20-1 and TRBJ1-6; 7 bases map to TRBD1. CDR3 length: 14 residues. From germline, CDR1 is DFQATT and CDR2 SNEGSKA (reference sequence). CDR3 protein: CSARETGYNSHLHF. The CDR3 DNA is TGCAGTGCTAGAGAGACAGGGTATAATTCACACCTCCACTTT.

This clonotype was picked up many times. The CDR3 loop reads CASSLVYGNTIYF. CDR3 bases: TGTGCCAGCAGCTTAGTCTACGGGAACACCATATATTTT. The gene calls are TRBV7-2 and TRBJ1-3; D not resolved. The V gene's germline CDR1 is SGHTA and CDR2 FQGNSA. The CDR3 length is 13 residues. V lost 1 base and J 7 bases, leaving 8 bases between the germline ends.

Many counts were recorded for this clonotype. V usage is TRBV14 and J usage is TRBJ1-1, with TRBD1 matching over 7 bases. Unmatched junction bases numbered 4, after V lost 3 bases and J lost 9 bases. The CDR3 extends over 12 amino acids. Germline CDR1 reads SGHDN; CDR2 reads FVKESK. CDR3 in amino acids: CASSQMGQQAFF. The CDR3 DNA reads as TGTGCCAGCAGCCAGATGGGACAGCAAGCTTTCTTT.

This clonotype was seen repeatedly, ten times or more. The CDR3 region has the DNA TGTGCCAGCAGTTACTCGGGGGGCGCTGAAGCTTTCTTT. It yields the protein CASSYSGGAEAFF. The rearrangement uses TRBV6-5 and TRBJ1-1, with D possibly TRBD1 on 6 matching bases. The CDR3 totals 13 residues. Germline CDR1 is MNHEY and CDR2 is SVGAGI. With 0 bases removed from V and 6 bases from J, the gap between germline ends came to 8 bases.

This clonotype was observed a single time. An end of the junction differs from the germline gene, which may be a read error. The genes are TRBV28 and TRBJ2-3, with D possibly matching TRBD2 (6 bases). Germline loops: CDR1 MDHEN, CDR2 SYDVKM. This CDR3 has 15 amino acids. CDR3 sequence (DNA): TGTGACAGCAGTTTCGGTATAGCGGTGGGGGGTACGCAGTATTTT. Protein: CDSSFGIAVGGTQYF.

This clonotype was counted many times. The chain links TRBV7-2 to TRBJ1-2, with 8 nucleotides matching TRBD1. Looked up from germline, CDR1 is SGHTA and CDR2 is FQGNSA. The V and J ends lost 5 bases and 7 bases, in that order; junction bases with no gene match: 6. The CDR3 consists of 13 residues. The CDR3 sequence is CASSPDRVAGYTF. CDR3 sequence (DNA): TGTGCCAGCAGCCCGGACAGGGTTGCTGGCTACACCTTC.

In its sample, this clonotype was seen many times. The rearrangement joins TRBV6-5 to TRBJ2-2; D may be TRBD1 (6 bases). The CDR3 is 14 amino acids. V gave up 7 bases and J gave up 5 bases, with 14 bases separating them. The germline gives CDR1 MNHEY, CDR2 SVGAGI. The CDR3 DNA follows: TGTGCCAGCACCACATGGGACACAACCGGGGAGCTGTTTTTT. Translation gives CASTTWDTTGELFF.